The source of this TCR beta chain is a study of blood T cell repertoires in COVID-19. The germline V and J ends were trimmed by 4 bases and 1 base, with 11 bases remaining between them. The CDR3 consists of 14 residues. Germline-derived CDR1 and CDR2 are SGHNT and YYREEE (reference sequence). Original data processing: The assay estimated nucleated cells by amplifying reference gene primers. Method: immunoSEQ multiplex PCR; TCRdb's copy keeps in-frame clones and lacks some. V and J calls and clone size follow that table, whereas D and trimming were derived from the DNA. This sample yields 100,000 to 150,000 clones, of which around 87% are seen a single time; roughly 30% belongs to the top ten.

The sequenced sample consisted of peripheral blood. The chain couples TRBV5-4 to TRBJ1-1, with D unresolved. This TCR was recovered from a woman aged 70 to 79 with acute or convalescent COVID-19. The CDR3 region has the DNA TGTGCCAGCAGCCCTCGGGTTGGGAACACTGAAGCTTTCTTT. Translation: CASSPRVGNTEAFF. The full variable domain, completed using reference TRBV5-4 and TRBJ1-1, is ETGVTQSPTHLIKTRGQQVTLRCSSQSGHNTVSWYQQALGQGPQFIFQYYREEENGRGNFPPRFSGLQFPNYSSELNVNALELDDSALYLCASSPRVGNTEAFFGQGTRLTVV.